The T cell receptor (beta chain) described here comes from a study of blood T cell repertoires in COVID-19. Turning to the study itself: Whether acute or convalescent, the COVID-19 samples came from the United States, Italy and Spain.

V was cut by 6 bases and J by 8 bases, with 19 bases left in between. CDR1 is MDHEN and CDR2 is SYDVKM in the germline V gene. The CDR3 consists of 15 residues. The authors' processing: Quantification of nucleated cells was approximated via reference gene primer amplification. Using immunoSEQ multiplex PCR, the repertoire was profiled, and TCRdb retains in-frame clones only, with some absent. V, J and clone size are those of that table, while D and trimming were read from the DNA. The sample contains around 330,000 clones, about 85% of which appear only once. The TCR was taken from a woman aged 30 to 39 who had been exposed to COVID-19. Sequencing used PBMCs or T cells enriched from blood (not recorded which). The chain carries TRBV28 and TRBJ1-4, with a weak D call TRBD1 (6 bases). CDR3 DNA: TGTGCCAGCAGATGGACACACAGGGACGGGGAAAAACTGTTTTTT. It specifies CASRWTHRDGEKLFF.